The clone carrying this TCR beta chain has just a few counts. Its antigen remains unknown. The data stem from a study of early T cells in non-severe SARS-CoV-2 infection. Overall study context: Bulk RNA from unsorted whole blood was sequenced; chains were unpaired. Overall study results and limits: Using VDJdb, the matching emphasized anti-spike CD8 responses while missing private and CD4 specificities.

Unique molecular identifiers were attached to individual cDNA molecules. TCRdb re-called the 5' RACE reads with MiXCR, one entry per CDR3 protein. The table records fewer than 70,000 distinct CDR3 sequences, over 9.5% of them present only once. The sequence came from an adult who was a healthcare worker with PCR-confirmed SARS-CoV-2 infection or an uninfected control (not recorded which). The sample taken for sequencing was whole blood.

CDR3 sequence: CASSRGGSNQPQHF. The CDR3, as DNA: TGTGCCAGCAGCCGGGGAGGGAGCAATCAGCCCCAGCATTTT. The genes are TRBV14 and TRBJ1-5; D remains unclear. The CDR3 runs 14 residues. Deletions cut 4 bases from V and 1 base from J, with 8 bases between. Germline V gene data show CDR1 as SGHDN and CDR2 as FVKESK.